The 30 T cell receptor beta chains given below trace back to one sample, sequenced in a study of cytomegalovirus exposure and HLA in healthy donors. PCR employed 60 Vbeta and 13 Jbeta primers. Method: immunoSEQ multiplex PCR; TCRdb's copy keeps in-frame clones and lacks some. The profile covers more than 100,000 clones, with under 70% appearing a single time and 1.5% taken by the ten largest. Sequenced sample: PBMCs. These receptors were collected from a man aged 18 to 29 in good health and CMV-seronegative.

This chain uses TRBV9 with TRBJ2-7; 15 bases line up with TRBD2. The germline V gene has CDR1 SGDLS and CDR2 YYNGEE. V shed 0 bases and J 1 base; nucleotides not matched to a gene: 2. CDR3 length: 17 amino acids. The DNA for the CDR3 is TGTGCCAGCAGCGTAGATGGGACTAGCGGGAGGTCCTACGAGCAGTACTTC. Its translation is CASSVDGTSGRSYEQYF. Together with reference TRBV9 and TRBJ2-7, the CDR3 gives the full variable domain: DSGVTQTPKHLITATGQRVTLRCSPRSGDLSVYWYQQSLDQGLQFLIQYYNGEERAKGNILERFSAQQFPDLHSELNLSSLELGDSALYFCASSVDGTSGRSYEQYFGPGTRLTVT.

This clone occurred a few times. The chain has TRBV12-5 and TRBJ2-3; TRBD2 agrees at 8 bases. V was pared by 3 bases and J by 5 bases, with 4 bases of the junction left unmatched. The germline V gene has CDR1 LGHNT and CDR2 FRNRAP. The length of the CDR3 is 14 residues. The CDR3 region is CASGLGGGLDTQYF. DNA of the CDR3: TGTGCTAGTGGTTTAGGCGGGGGGTTAGATACGCAGTATTTT.

This clone was counted a few times. The V call is TRBV2, the J call TRBJ2-1; 10 nucleotides line up with TRBD2. The length of the CDR3 is 14 residues. Germline loops: CDR1 SNHLY, CDR2 FYNNEI. With V trimmed by 4 bases and J by 7 bases, 4 bases remained unmatched. CDR3 sequence (DNA): TGTGCCAGCAGTGCTAGCGGGGGAGCGAATGAGCAGTTCTTC. Translating gives CASSASGGANEQFF. Supplemented by reference TRBV2 and TRBJ2-1, the full variable domain reads EPEVTQTPSHQVTQMGQEVILRCVPISNHLYFYWYRQILGQKVEFLVSFYNNEISEKSEIFDDQFSVERPDGSNFTLKIRSTKLEDSAMYFCASSASGGANEQFFGPGTRLTVL.

The chain uses TRBV5-8 and TRBJ1-5, with D perhaps TRBD1 (5 bases). The ends were cut back, 0 bases at V and 9 bases at J, with 13 bases in the middle. Germline CDR1 is SGHTS and CDR2 is YDEGEE. CDR3 length: 14 amino acids. For the CDR3, the DNA is TGTGCCAGCAGCTTGGATGACAGTCTTAGGCCCCAGCATTTT. Translating it yields CASSLDDSLRPQHF.

The chain couples TRBV27 to TRBJ1-2; TRBD1 is a possible D gene (6 bases). V gave up 2 bases and J gave up 4 bases, with 14 bases separating them. This CDR3 is 15 amino acids long. The germline V gene encodes CDR1 MNHEY and CDR2 SMNVEV (reference sequence). The CDR3 loop reads CASSLGQGTFYGYTF. The CDR3 coding sequence is TGTGCCAGCAGTTTAGGGCAGGGGACCTTCTATGGCTACACCTTC.

The chain uses TRBV18 and TRBJ1-2, with 8 bases lining up with TRBD1. The CDR3 has 18 amino acids. J lost 4 bases, V lost 3 bases, and 16 bases had no gene match. Germline CDR1 reads KGHSH; CDR2 reads LQKENI. The chain's CDR3 is CASSPSVGQGGNSYGYTF. The CDR3, as DNA: TGTGCCAGCTCACCCTCAGTTGGACAGGGCGGTAATTCCTATGGCTACACCTTC.

This clone came up a few times. The chain is built from TRBV10-1 and TRBJ2-5, with 8 bases identical to TRBD1. From germline, CDR1 is WNHNN and CDR2 SYGVQD (reference sequence). CDR3 length: 14 amino acids. V shed 2 bases and J 1 base; nucleotides not matched to a gene: 0. CDR3 sequence (DNA): TGCGCCAGCAGTGAGGACAGGGGCCAAGAGACCCAGTACTTC. It translates to CASSEDRGQETQYF.

This chain joins TRBV11-3 and TRBJ1-1; D is uncertain. Per the germline V gene, CDR1 is SGHNT and CDR2 is YENEEA. V shed 5 bases and J shed 1 base, with 14 bases lying between them. The CDR3 loop spans 15 amino acids. CDR3 sequence (DNA): TGTGCCAGCAGCCGCGGCCCCGTGGGGAACACTGAAGCTTTCTTT. Its translation: CASSRGPVGNTEAFF.

The chain links TRBV9 to TRBJ2-7; a possible D gene is TRBD1 (6 bases). This CDR3 has 13 residues. CDR1 is SGDLS and CDR2 is YYNGEE in the germline V gene. The V end was cut by 4 bases, the J end by 7 bases, with 15 bases between. The CDR3 loop is CASSPGTPGEQYF. The CDR3 nucleotides read TGTGCCAGCAGCCCCGGGACACCTGGGGAGCAGTACTTC. The full variable domain, rest sourced from reference TRBV9 and TRBJ2-7, is DSGVTQTPKHLITATGQRVTLRCSPRSGDLSVYWYQQSLDQGLQFLIQYYNGEERAKGNILERFSAQQFPDLHSELNLSSLELGDSALYFCASSPGTPGEQYFGPGTRLTVT.

The chain joins TRBV5-6 to TRBJ2-5; the match to TRBD1 covers 9 bases. This CDR3 is built from 14 residues. CDR1 SGHDT and CDR2 YYEEEE come from the germline V gene. V shed 6 bases and J 7 bases; nucleotides not matched to a gene: 10. The chain's CDR3 is CASTFGTGPRTQYF. CDR3 bases: TGTGCCAGCACCTTCGGGACAGGGCCGAGGACCCAGTACTTC.

This clone has just one count. The chain uses TRBV15 and TRBJ2-1; 8 bases line up with TRBD2. The CDR3 runs to 18 residues. V was pared by 6 bases and J by 0 bases, with 13 bases of the junction left unmatched. Germline V gene lookup returns CDR1 LNHNV and CDR2 YYDKDF (reference sequence). The CDR3 DNA sequence: TGTGCCACCAGTGGCCGGGGGACTAGAGGAAACTCCTACAATGAGCAGTTCTTC. This sequence encodes CATSGRGTRGNSYNEQFF. The entire variable domain, with the rest obtained from reference TRBV15 and TRBJ2-1, is as follows: DAMVIQNPRYQVTQFGKPVTLSCSQTLNHNVMYWYQQKSSQAPKLLFHYYDKDFNNEADTPDNFQSRRPNTSFCFLDIRSPGLGDTAMYLCATSGRGTRGNSYNEQFFGPGTRLTVL.

CDR3 region: CAISPGHGRQPQHF. CDR3 nucleotides: TGTGCCATCAGCCCCGGACATGGGAGGCAGCCCCAGCATTTT. This chain joins TRBV10-3 and TRBJ1-5; D is possibly TRBD1 (5 bases). Deletions cut 6 bases from V and 7 bases from J, with 16 bases between. CDR1 and CDR2 (germline): ENHRY, SYGVKD. The CDR3 sequence is 14 residues long.

This rearrangement joins TRBV2 to TRBJ2-1; D possibly corresponds to TRBD2 (6 bases). V was pared by 5 bases and J by 3 bases, with 11 bases between. CDR3 length: 14 residues. From germline, CDR1 is SNHLY and CDR2 FYNNEI. DNA of the CDR3: TGTGCCAGCAGTCGAGGGACTTACTACAATGAGCAGTTCTTC. This translates into CASSRGTYYNEQFF.

V usage is TRBV28 and J usage is TRBJ2-5, with 8 bases lining up with TRBD1. V lost 3 bases, J lost 5 bases, and 8 bases stayed unmatched. Germline CDR1 is MDHEN and CDR2 is SYDVKM. The CDR3 is 15 amino acids. CDR3 sequence: CASSLPWQGAETQYF. CDR3 in DNA: TGTGCCAGCAGTTTGCCCTGGCAGGGGGCCGAGACCCAGTACTTC.

This clone was recorded only once. This chain links TRBV30 with TRBJ1-2; D call uncertain. CDR1 GTSNPN and CDR2 SVGIG come from the germline V gene (reference sequence). CDR3 length: 14 amino acids. Trimming left V 2 bases short and J 6 bases short, with 16 bases between. This CDR3 is CAWSRSESAHGYTF. The DNA of the CDR3 is TGTGCCTGGAGTCGCTCGGAGTCCGCTCATGGCTACACCTTC.

The V call is TRBV6-1, the J call TRBJ1-5; 8 bases align to TRBD1. V was clipped by 5 bases and J by 10 bases; unmatched bases: 13. The CDR3 is 15 residues long. Germline CDR1 reads MNHNS; CDR2 reads SASEGT. The CDR3 sequence: CASSSRRTGIIPQHF. The CDR3 DNA sequence: TGTGCCAGCAGTTCCAGACGGACAGGGATCATACCCCAGCATTTT.

The chain couples TRBV5-1 to TRBJ2-7; D possibly corresponds to TRBD2 (5 bases). Germline V CDR1 and CDR2: SGHRS, YFSETQ. The CDR3 covers 15 residues. V lost 4 bases, J lost 0 bases, and 14 bases lay in between. The CDR3: CASSKDGVSSYEQYF. The CDR3 DNA follows: TGCGCCAGCAGCAAGGACGGGGTGAGCTCCTACGAGCAGTACTTC.

CDR3 amino acids: CASSPPMGKQYF. The DNA of the CDR3 is TGTGCCAGCAGTCCGCCTATGGGCAAGCAGTACTTC. The rearrangement uses TRBV27 and TRBJ2-7; no reliable D call. V lost 5 bases to trimming and J lost 8 bases, with 13 bases between them. This CDR3 region has 12 residues. CDR1 and CDR2 from the germline V gene are MNHEY and SMNVEV (reference sequence).

This clone has a single count. The J gene is TRBJ2-3, the V gene TRBV9, with 7 bases that match TRBD1. Trimming took 4 bases from V and 4 from J; bases not matched to a gene: 9. The CDR3 is 15 amino acids. Per the germline V gene, CDR1 is SGDLS and CDR2 is YYNGEE. CDR3 amino acids: CASSTWDRSADTQYF. The CDR3 DNA is TGTGCCAGCAGCACCTGGGACAGATCGGCAGATACGCAGTATTTT.

The chain recombines TRBV6-1 with TRBJ2-5, with D hard to call. CDR3 size: 14 residues. With 7 bases removed from V and 2 bases from J, the gap between germline ends came to 14 bases. Germline CDR1 reads MNHNS; CDR2 reads SASEGT. DNA of the CDR3: TGTGCCAGCATCGCGTCCCCTGCTCAAGAGACCCAGTACTTC. Its protein product is CASIASPAQETQYF.

V usage is TRBV7-2 and J usage is TRBJ2-4; a possible D gene is TRBD2 (6 bases). This CDR3 is built from 11 residues. The V end was cut by 5 bases, the J end by 13 bases, with 12 bases between. Germline CDR1 reads SGHTA; CDR2 reads FQGNSA. The CDR3 nucleotides are TGTGCCAGCAGCCCCGGACTAAAACAGTACTTC. Its protein is CASSPGLKQYF.

V usage is TRBV6-5 and J usage is TRBJ2-3, with D unclear. The V gene's germline CDR1 is MNHEY and CDR2 SVGAGI. The CDR3 contains 15 residues. V lost 5 bases and J 0 bases, leaving 12 bases between the germline ends. The CDR3 nucleotides read TGTGCCAGCAGTCCCCGCAAGACTAGCACAGATACGCAGTATTTT. It codes for CASSPRKTSTDTQYF.

The genes are TRBV27 and TRBJ1-5; 7 positions match TRBD1. The CDR3 runs to 17 residues. Germline loops: CDR1 MNHEY, CDR2 SMNVEV (reference sequence). Trimming took 5 bases from V and 3 from J; bases not matched to a gene: 13. The DNA for the CDR3 is TGTGCCAGCAGTCAACGGATTAGGGGGCCGGACAATCAGCCCCAGCATTTT. Translation gives CASSQRIRGPDNQPQHF.

This clone has a handful of counts. V is TRBV19 and J is TRBJ2-7; 9 bases line up with TRBD1. CDR1 and CDR2 (germline): LNHDA, SQIVND (reference sequence). The CDR3 covers 14 residues. V dropped 5 bases and J dropped 0; count of bases not matched to a gene: 2. The CDR3 nucleotides are TGTGCCAGTAGTGGACAGGGGACCTCCTACGAGCAGTACTTC. It codes for CASSGQGTSYEQYF.

The sample holds a few counts of this clone. The chain couples TRBV21-1 to TRBJ1-1; TRBD1 was called by the table and not checked on the DNA. TRBV21-1 is a documented pseudogene. The CDR3 length is 20 residues. The CDR3 DNA is TGTGCCAGCAGCAAAGGAAGGAAGGAGGGACAGGGTCAGGTGAACACTGAAGCTTTCTTT. Translated: CASSKGRKEGQGQVNTEAFF.

The gene calls are TRBV28 and TRBJ1-1; TRBD1 matches at 8 bases. Per germline, CDR1 MDHEN and CDR2 SYDVKM. V shed 8 bases and J 3 bases; nucleotides not matched to a gene: 8. The CDR3 totals 14 residues. The DNA for the CDR3 is TGTGCCAGCGACAGGGGTTCACTTTACACTGAAGCTTTCTTT. Protein sequence: CASDRGSLYTEAFF.

There are a few counts of this clone. The chain is built from TRBV18 and TRBJ2-6, with 8 bases fitting TRBD1. Germline V gene sequence: CDR1 KGHSH, CDR2 LQKENI. The CDR3 runs to 18 residues. The ends lost 1 base at V and 1 base at J; junction bases unmatched: 6. The CDR3 spells CASSPLQGATSGANVLTF. The CDR3 region has the DNA TGTGCCAGCTCACCACTGCAGGGGGCGACTTCTGGGGCCAACGTCCTGACTTTC.

V usage is TRBV7-3 and J usage is TRBJ1-1, with a tentative D call TRBD1 (5 bases). The CDR3 totals 15 residues. Per germline, CDR1 SGHTA and CDR2 FQGTGA. Trimming took off 2 bases at V and 0 bases at J, with 10 bases between the two ends. CDR3 region: CASSLQGRMNTEAFF. The DNA for the CDR3 is TGTGCCAGCAGCTTACAGGGCCGTATGAACACTGAAGCTTTCTTT.

The V gene is TRBV4-2, the J gene TRBJ2-1; D possibly corresponds to TRBD1 (6 bases). This CDR3 has 13 amino acids. V was clipped by 3 bases and J by 10 bases, with 13 bases between them. CDR1 is LGHNA, CDR2 YNFKEQ, per germline. The DNA for the CDR3 is TGTGCCAGCAGCCACCTCCGGGACACCGAGCAGTTCTTC. This translates into CASSHLRDTEQFF.

The V gene is TRBV10-3, the J gene TRBJ2-2; 9 bases match TRBD2. This CDR3 is 14 amino acids long. V shed 8 bases and J 5 bases; nucleotides not matched to a gene: 6. Per the germline V gene, CDR1 is ENHRY and CDR2 is SYGVKD. The CDR3 DNA reads as TGTGCCATCTCAAGCGGGGGGTTAACCGGGGAGCTGTTTTTT. This gives the protein CAISSGGLTGELFF.